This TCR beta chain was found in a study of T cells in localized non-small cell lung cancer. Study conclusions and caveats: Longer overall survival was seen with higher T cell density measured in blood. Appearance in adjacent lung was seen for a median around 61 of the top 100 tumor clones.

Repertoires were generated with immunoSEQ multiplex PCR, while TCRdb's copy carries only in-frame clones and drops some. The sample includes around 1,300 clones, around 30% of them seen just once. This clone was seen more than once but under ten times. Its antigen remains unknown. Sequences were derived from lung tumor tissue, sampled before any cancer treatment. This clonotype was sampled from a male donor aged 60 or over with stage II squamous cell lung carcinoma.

CDR3 bases: TGTGCCAGCAGTGACAGGGGGCCAGGCTATGGCTACACCTTC. Translating gives CASSDRGPGYGYTF. J is TRBJ1-2 and V is TRBV9; 10 nucleotides line up with TRBD1. After removal of 5 bases from V and 4 bases from J, the junction contained 5 bases not matched to a gene. Germline V lookup: CDR1 SGDLS, CDR2 YYNGEE. The CDR3 spans 14 residues.